These 5 T cell receptor beta chains share one sample of origin, sequenced in a study of T cells in Graves' hyperthyroidism and ophthalmopathy. RNA transcripts were the template for amplifying TCR beta CDR3 regions. The study used the HTBI primer set for a first-round RT-PCR of the TCR CDR3. TCRdb processed the multiplex PCR reads anew with MiXCR; each CDR3 protein has one entry. The data show approximately 400,000 distinct CDR3 sequences, 14% seen once. Material: blood. The source is a woman aged 25-40 years with Graves' ophthalmopathy.

In its sample, this clonotype was seen many times. The rearrangement links TRBV6-1 to TRBJ2-2, with 8 nucleotides matching TRBD1. Germline CDR1 reads MNHNS; CDR2 reads SASEGT. V lost 5 bases, J lost 4 bases, and 9 bases stayed unmatched. This CDR3 has 16 amino acids. CDR3 region: CASSPLGQVGTGELFF. The CDR3 nucleotides are TGTGCCAGCAGTCCACTGGGACAGGTTGGCACCGGGGAGCTGTTTTTT.

This clonotype occurred many times. This sequence joins TRBV13 and TRBJ1-6, with D uncertain. Trimming cost V 6 bases and J 7 bases, with 13 bases left between them. The CDR3 loop spans 14 amino acids. CDR1 is PRHDT and CDR2 is FYEKMQ in the germline V gene (reference sequence). The CDR3 spells CASSPLGLNSPLHF. As DNA, the CDR3 is TGTGCCAGCAGTCCCCTCGGTTTGAATTCACCCCTCCACTTT.

The sample holds many counts of this clonotype. V is TRBV28 and J is TRBJ2-1, with D uncertain. This CDR3 comprises 14 residues. The ends were cut back, 2 bases at V and 5 bases at J, with 10 bases in the middle. Germline assignment: CDR1 MDHEN and CDR2 SYDVKM. CDR3 in amino acids: CASSLRYPNNEQFF. The DNA for the CDR3 is TGTGCCAGCAGTTTACGCTACCCGAACAATGAGCAGTTCTTC.

This clonotype has only a few counts. The rearrangement uses TRBV29-1 and TRBJ1-3, with D hard to call. The CDR3 sequence is 14 residues long. Trimming shortened V by 4 bases and J by 4 bases, and 14 bases separated the two germline ends. CDR1 SQVTM and CDR2 ANQGSEA come from the germline V gene. This CDR3 reads CSVGLGGGGNTIYF. The CDR3 nucleotides are TGCAGCGTTGGTCTGGGCGGAGGCGGAAACACCATATATTTT.

This clonotype was counted at least ten times. The chain carries TRBV12-3 or TRBV12-4 and TRBJ2-2; 7 bases fit TRBD1. The J segment lost 1 base and the V segment lost 4 bases, leaving 9 bases of the junction unmatched. The CDR3 runs 17 residues. The CDR3 nucleotides are TGTGCCAGCAGTTATAGTATACAGGGGATGAACACCGGGGAGCTGTTTTTT. Translated: CASSYSIQGMNTGELFF.